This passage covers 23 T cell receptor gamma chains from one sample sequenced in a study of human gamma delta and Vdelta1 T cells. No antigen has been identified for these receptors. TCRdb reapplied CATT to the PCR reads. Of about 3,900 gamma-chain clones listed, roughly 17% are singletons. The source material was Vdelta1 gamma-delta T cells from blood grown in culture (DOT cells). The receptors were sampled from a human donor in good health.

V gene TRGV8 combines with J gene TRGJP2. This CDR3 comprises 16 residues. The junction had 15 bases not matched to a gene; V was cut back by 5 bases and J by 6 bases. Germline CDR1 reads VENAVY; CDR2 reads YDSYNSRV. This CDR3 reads CATWAEGQSCDWIKTF. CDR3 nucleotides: TGTGCCACCTGGGCCGAAGGACAGTCGTGTGATTGGATCAAGACGTTT.

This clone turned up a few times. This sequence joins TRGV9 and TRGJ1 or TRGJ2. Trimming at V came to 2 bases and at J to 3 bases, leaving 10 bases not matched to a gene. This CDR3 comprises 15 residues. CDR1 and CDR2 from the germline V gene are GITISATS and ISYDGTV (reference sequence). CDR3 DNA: TGTGCCTTGTGGGAGGCCGGATTGATTTATTATAAGAAACTCTTT. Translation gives CALWEAGLIYYKKLF.

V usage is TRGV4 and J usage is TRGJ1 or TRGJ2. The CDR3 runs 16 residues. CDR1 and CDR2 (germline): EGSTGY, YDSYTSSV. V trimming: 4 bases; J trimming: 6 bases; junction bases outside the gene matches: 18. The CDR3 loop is CATWDLHLLGFYKKLF. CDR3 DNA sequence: TGTGCCACCTGGGACCTCCACCTGCTGGGGTTTTATAAGAAACTCTTT.

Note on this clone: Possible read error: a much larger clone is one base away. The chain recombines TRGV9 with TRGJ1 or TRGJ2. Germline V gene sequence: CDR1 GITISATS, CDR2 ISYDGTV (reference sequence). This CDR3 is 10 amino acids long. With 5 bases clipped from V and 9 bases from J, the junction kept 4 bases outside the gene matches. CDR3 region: CALWVRKKLF. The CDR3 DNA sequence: TGTGCCTTGTGGGTCCGTAAGAAACTCTTT.

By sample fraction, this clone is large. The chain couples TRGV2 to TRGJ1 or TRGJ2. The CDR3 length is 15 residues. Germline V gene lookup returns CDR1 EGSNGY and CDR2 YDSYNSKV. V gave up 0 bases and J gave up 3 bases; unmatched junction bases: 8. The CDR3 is CATWDGPQSYYKKLF. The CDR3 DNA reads TGTGCCACCTGGGACGGGCCGCAGAGTTATTATAAGAAACTCTTT.

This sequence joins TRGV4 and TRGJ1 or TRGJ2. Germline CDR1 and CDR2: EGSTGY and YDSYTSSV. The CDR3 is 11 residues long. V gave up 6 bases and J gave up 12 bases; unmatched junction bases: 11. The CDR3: CATWIRGAKLF. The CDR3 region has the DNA TGTGCCACCTGGATCCGAGGCGCGAAACTCTTT.

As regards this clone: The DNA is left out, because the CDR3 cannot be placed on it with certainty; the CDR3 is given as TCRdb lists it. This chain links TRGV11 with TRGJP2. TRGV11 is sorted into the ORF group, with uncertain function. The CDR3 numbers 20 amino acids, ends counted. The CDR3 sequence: CTTVPAGLGTWGRNDWIKTF.

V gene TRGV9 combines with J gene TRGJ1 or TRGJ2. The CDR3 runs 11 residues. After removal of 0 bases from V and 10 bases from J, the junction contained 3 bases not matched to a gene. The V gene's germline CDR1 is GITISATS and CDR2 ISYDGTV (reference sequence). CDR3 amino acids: CALWEVVKKLF. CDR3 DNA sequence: TGTGCCTTGTGGGAGGTGGTAAAGAAACTCTTT.

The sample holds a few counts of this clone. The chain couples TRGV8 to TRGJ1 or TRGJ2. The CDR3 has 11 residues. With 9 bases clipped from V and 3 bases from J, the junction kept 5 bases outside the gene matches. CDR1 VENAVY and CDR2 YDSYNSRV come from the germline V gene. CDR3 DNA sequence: TGTGCCACCATCCTTTATTATAAGAAACTCTTT. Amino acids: CATILYYKKLF.

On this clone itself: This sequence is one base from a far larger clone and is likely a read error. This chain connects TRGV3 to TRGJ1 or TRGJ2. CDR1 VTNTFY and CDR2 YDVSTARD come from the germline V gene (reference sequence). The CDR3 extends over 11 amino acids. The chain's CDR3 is CAPWGYYKKLF. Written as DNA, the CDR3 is TGTGCCCCCTGGGGTTATTATAAGAAACTCTTT.

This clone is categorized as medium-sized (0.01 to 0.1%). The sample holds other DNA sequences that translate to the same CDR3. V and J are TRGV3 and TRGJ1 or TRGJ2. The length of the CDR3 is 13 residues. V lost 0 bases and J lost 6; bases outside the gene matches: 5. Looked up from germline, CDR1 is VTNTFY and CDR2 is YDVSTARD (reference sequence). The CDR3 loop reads CATWDRRGYKKLF. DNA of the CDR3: TGTGCCACCTGGGACAGGCGGGGTTATAAGAAACTCTTT.

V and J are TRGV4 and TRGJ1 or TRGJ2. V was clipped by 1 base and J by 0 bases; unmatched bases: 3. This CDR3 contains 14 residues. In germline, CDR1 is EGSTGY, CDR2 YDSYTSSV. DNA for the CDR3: TGTGCCACCTGGGATGGTGAGAATTATTATAAGAAACTCTTT. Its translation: CATWDGENYYKKLF.

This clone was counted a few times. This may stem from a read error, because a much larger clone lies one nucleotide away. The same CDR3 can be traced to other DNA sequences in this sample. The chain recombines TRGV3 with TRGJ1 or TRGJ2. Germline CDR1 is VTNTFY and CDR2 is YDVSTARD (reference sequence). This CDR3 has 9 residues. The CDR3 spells CATWDKKLF. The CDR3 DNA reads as TGCGCCACCTGGGATAAGAAACTCTTT.

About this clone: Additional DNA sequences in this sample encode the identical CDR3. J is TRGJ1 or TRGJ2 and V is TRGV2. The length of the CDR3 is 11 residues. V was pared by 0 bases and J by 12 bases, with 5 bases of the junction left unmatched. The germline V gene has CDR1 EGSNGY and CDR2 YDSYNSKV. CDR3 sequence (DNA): TGTGCCACCTGGGACGGGCGAAGGAAACTCTTT. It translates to CATWDGRRKLF.

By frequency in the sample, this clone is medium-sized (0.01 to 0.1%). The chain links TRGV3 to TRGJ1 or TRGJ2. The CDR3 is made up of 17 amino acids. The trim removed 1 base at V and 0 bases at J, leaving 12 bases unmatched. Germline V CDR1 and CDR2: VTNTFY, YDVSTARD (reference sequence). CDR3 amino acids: CATWDSYLPKNYYKKLF. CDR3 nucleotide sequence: TGTGCCACCTGGGACAGCTATCTCCCTAAGAATTATTATAAGAAACTCTTT.

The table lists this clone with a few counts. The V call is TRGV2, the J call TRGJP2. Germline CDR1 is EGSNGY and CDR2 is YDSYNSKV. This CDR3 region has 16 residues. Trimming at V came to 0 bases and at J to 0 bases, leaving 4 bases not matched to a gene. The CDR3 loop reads CATWDGVNSSDWIKTF. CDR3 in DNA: TGTGCCACCTGGGACGGGGTGAATAGTAGTGATTGGATCAAGACGTTT.

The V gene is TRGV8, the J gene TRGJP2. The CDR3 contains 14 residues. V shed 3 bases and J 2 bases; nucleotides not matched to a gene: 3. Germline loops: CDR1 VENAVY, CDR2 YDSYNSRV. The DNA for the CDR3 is TGTGCCACCTGGGATCCGAGTAGTGATTGGATCAAGACGTTT. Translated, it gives CATWDPSSDWIKTF.

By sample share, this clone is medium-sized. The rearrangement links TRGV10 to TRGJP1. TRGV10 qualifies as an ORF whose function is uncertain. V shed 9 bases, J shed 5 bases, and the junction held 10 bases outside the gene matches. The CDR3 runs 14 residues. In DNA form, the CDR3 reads TGTGCTGCGTGTTTGGTGAAGACTGGTTGGTTCAAGATATTT. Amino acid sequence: CAACLVKTGWFKIF.

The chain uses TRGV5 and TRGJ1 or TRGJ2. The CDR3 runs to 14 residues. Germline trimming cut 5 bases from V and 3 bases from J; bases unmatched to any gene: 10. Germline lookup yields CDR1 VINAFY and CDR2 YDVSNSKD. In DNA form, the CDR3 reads TGTGCCACCTGGGTTGAAGCCGGTTATTATAAGAAACTCTTT. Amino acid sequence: CATWVEAGYYKKLF.

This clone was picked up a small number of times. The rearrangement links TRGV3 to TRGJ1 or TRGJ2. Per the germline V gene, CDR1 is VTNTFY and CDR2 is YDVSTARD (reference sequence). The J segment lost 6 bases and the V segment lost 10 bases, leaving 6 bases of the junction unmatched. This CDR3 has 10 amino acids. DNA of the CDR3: TGTGCCACTCTCGTTTATAAGAAACTCTTT. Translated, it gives CATLVYKKLF.

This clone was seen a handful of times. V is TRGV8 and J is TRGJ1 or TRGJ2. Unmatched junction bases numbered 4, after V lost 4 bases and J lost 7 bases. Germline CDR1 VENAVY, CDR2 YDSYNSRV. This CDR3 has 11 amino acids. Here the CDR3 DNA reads TGTGCCACCTGGGAAGGGTATAAGAAACTCTTT. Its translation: CATWEGYKKLF.

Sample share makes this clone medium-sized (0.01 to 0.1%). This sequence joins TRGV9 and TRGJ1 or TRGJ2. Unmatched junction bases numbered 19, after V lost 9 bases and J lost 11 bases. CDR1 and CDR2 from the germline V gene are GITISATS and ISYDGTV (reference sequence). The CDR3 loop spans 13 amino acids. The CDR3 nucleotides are TGTGCCTTGGCGTCTTTGGCGGGGGTTGAGAAACTCTTT. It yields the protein CALASLAGVEKLF.

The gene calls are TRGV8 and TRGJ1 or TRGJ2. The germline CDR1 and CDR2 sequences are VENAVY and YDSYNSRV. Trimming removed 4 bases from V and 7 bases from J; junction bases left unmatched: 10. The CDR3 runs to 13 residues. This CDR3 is CATWDPMTYKKLF. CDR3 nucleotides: TGTGCCACCTGGGACCCCATGACCTATAAGAAACTCTTT.